This T cell receptor (beta chain) was recorded in a study of T cells after yellow fever vaccination. 5'RACE template switching added a universal primer site and UMIs to TCR cDNA. Each CDR3 protein is one row after TCRdb ran MiXCR on the 5' RACE reads. The data hold some 500,000 distinct CDR3 sequences, with around an eighth observed a single time. Notes on the study in general: Reappearing after the booster were most of the clones from primary vaccination (roughly 96% CD4, 88% CD8). Sorted repertoires could include abundant contaminating clonotypes from bulk cells. Just a small share of clonotypes turned up in the CD4 compartment as well as the CD8 compartment.

This clonotype was recorded a few times. Its antigen is still unknown. The sequencing here drew on PBMCs, taken on the day of the yellow fever booster vaccination. The receptor's source is a man aged 25 to 40 who received the YFV17D yellow fever vaccine.

DNA for the CDR3: TGCAGTGCAACCGGGGACTACGGAATCGTCGAGCAGTACTTC. It codes for CSATGDYGIVEQYF. The rearrangement uses TRBV20-1 and TRBJ2-7; the match to TRBD2 covers 7 bases. V lost 6 bases and J lost 6; bases outside the gene matches: 14. Germline assignment: CDR1 DFQATT and CDR2 SNEGSKA (reference sequence). The CDR3 runs to 14 residues.